The subject of this entry is one TCR beta chain. Study members were between roughly 18 and 100 years old and lived in 20 to 25 US regions. Participant reports of clinical history set cohort assignment. This entry is derived from a study of blood T cell repertoires in COVID-19. The wider study: T cells, B-cell-depleted T cells, or PBMCs provided the cDNA or gDNA that served as material.

As originally analysed: Amplification from reference gene primers served as the basis for estimated nucleated cell counts. TCRdb's copy holds only in-frame clones and misses some; the assay was immunoSEQ multiplex PCR. Clonal size and the V and J genes are those of that table, whereas D and trimming came from the DNA. Altogether 350,000 to 400,000 clones are present, around 89% being singletons, with the ten largest covering 0.9% to 1%. Sequencing used PBMCs or T cells enriched from blood (not recorded which). The sequence was obtained from a woman in her 30s with acute COVID-19.

Here the CDR3 DNA reads TGTGCCTGGAGTCGGGGGACCAATGAGCAGTTCTTC. This sequence encodes CAWSRGTNEQFF. The genes are TRBV30 and TRBJ2-1, with D tentatively TRBD2 (6 bases). The germline CDR1 and CDR2 sequences are GTSNPN and SVGIG (reference sequence). Trimming pared 2 bases from V and 6 bases from J, leaving 8 bases between. The CDR3 covers 12 residues.